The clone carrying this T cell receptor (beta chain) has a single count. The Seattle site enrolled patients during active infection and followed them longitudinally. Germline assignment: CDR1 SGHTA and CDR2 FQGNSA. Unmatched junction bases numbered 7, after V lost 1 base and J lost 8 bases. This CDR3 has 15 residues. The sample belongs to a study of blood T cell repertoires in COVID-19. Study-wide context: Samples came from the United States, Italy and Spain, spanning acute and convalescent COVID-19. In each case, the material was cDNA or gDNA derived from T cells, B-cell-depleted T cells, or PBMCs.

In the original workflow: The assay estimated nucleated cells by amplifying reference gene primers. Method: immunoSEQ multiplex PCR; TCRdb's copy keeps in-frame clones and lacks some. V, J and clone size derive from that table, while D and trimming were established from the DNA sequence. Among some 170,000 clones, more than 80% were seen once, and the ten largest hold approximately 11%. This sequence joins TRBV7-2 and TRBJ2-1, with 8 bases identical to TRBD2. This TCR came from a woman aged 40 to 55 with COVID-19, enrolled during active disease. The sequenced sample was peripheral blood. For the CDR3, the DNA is TGTGCCAGCAGCTTAGATAGCGGGAAGATCTATGAGCAGTTCTTC. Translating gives CASSLDSGKIYEQFF.